There are a few counts of the clone carrying this T cell receptor beta chain. Its antigen is currently unknown. There were healthy Caucasian individuals from Russia, aged roughly 6 to 100, serving as donors. The use of a sample-barcoded 5' primer and a J-beta primer mix characterized a second PCR of 7 to 11 cycles. Every sample gave at least 2.5 million paired-end reads containing CDR3. TCRdb processed the 5' RACE reads anew with MiXCR; each CDR3 protein has one entry. The repertoire holds approximately 670,000 distinct CDR3 sequences, with approximately 40% as singletons. The data are from a study of blood T cells in healthy people across ages. General study findings and limits: In long-lived donors, naive CD4+ cell counts and diversity exceeded those of aged donors. With age, beta diversity per million T cells declined roughly linearly, significantly by approximately 41.

The clonotype comes from a man older than 75 in good health. Sequencing was performed on blood.

The CDR3 here is CASSLLNTLKETQYF. In DNA form, the CDR3 reads TGTGCCAGCAGTTTACTAAACACCTTAAAAGAGACCCAGTACTTC. The rearrangement joins TRBV27 to TRBJ2-5, with D hard to call. The CDR3 has 15 residues. The V gene's germline CDR1 is MNHEY and CDR2 SMNVEV (reference sequence). Trimming pared 2 bases from V and 3 bases from J, leaving 13 bases between.